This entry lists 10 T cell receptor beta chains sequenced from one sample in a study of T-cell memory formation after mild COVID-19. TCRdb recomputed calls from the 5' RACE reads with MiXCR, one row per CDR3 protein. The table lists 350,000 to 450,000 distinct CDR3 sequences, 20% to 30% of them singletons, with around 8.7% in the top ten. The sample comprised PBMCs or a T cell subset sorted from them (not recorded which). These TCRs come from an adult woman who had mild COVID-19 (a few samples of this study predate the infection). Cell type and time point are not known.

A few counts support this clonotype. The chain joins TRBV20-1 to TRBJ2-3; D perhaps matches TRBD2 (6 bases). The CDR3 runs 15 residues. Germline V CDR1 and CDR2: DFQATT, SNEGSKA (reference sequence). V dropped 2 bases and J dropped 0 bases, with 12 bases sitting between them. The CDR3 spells CSARRMEGSTDTQYF. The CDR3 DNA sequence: TGCAGTGCTAGACGCATGGAGGGGAGCACAGATACGCAGTATTTT.

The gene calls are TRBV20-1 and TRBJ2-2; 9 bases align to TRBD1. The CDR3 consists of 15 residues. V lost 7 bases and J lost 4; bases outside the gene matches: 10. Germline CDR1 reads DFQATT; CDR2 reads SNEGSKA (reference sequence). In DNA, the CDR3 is TGCAGTGTTACCCCGGGACAGGGAATCACCGGGGAGCTGTTTTTT. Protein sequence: CSVTPGQGITGELFF.

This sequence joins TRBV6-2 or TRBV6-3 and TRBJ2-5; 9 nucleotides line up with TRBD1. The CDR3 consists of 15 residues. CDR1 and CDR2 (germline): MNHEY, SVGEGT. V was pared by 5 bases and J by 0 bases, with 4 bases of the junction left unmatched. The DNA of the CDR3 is TGTGCCAGCAGTGGGACAGGGATCTACCAAGAGACCCAGTACTTC. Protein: CASSGTGIYQETQYF.

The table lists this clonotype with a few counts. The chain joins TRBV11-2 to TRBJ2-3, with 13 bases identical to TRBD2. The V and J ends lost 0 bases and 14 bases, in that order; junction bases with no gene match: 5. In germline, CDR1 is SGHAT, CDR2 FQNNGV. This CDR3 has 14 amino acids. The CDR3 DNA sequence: TGTGCCAGCAGCTTAGAACCAGGGACTAGCGGGATGTATTTT. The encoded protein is CASSLEPGTSGMYF.

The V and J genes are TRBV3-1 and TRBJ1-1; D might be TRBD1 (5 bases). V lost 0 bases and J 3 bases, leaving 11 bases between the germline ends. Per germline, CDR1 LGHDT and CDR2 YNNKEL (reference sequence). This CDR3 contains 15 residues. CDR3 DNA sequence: TGTGCCAGCAGCCAAGAGAGTGACAGTTACACTGAAGCTTTCTTT. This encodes CASSQESDSYTEAFF.

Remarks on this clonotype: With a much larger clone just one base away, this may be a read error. The DNA of the CDR3 is TGTGCCAGCAGCCGTAGCGGGGGTAGTGCTATCACAGATACGCAGTATTTT. It translates to CASSRSGGSAITDTQYF. The J gene is TRBJ2-3, the V gene TRBV12-3 or TRBV12-4; 9 bases are a match to TRBD2. V lost 6 bases to trimming and J lost 2 bases; unmatched junction nucleotides: 12. CDR3 length equals 17 residues.

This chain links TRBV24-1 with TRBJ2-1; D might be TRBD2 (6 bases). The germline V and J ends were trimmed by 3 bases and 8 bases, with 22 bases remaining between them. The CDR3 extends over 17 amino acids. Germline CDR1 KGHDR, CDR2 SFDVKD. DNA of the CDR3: TGTGCCACCAGTGATCCTGGACTGGGAGGCCAGGTTGATGAGCAGTTCTTC. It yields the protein CATSDPGLGGQVDEQFF.

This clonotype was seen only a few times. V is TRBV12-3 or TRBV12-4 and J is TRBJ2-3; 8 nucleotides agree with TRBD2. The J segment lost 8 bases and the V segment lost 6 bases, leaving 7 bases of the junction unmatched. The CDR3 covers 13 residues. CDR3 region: CASSPISGTTQYF. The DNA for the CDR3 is TGTGCCAGCAGCCCCATTAGCGGGACTACGCAGTATTTT.

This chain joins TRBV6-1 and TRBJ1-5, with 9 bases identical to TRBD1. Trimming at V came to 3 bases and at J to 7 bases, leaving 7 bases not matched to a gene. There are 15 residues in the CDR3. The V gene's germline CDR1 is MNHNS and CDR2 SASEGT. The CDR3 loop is CASSEAGTGNQPQHF. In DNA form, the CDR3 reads TGTGCCAGCAGTGAGGCCGGGACAGGGAACCAGCCCCAGCATTTT.

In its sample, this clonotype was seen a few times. The CDR3 region has the DNA TGCGCCAGCAGCCAAGACGGGACAGGGAAATGGGGCTACACCTTC. It specifies CASSQDGTGKWGYTF. This chain links TRBV4-1 with TRBJ1-2; 9 bases map to TRBD1. Per the germline V gene, CDR1 is MGHRA and CDR2 is YSYEKL. The ends lost 0 bases at V and 8 bases at J; junction bases unmatched: 7. CDR3 length: 15 amino acids.